The clone carrying this TCR beta chain was observed at least ten times. The target antigen is unknown. V trimming: 5 bases; J trimming: 8 bases; junction bases outside the gene matches: 17. The length of the CDR3 is 17 residues. TCRdb reprocessed the 5' RACE reads via MiXCR and lists one record per CDR3 protein. The sample yields 350,000 or so distinct CDR3 sequences, 8.5% to 10% seen once. The data stem from a study of identical twins. General study findings and limits: Its conclusions, products of cross-sectional statistical analysis, did not come from following the same donors. Models, which agreed with sharing between unrelated individuals, nonetheless underestimated the out-of-frame TCR alpha sharing seen in monozygotic twins.

J is TRBJ2-2 and V is TRBV12-3 or TRBV12-4; 7 nucleotides line up with TRBD1. The sequenced sample consisted of naive T cells sorted from blood. The sequence was collected from a woman between 45 and 60 years old in good health. This CDR3 is CASSTGTRQGGRGELFF. CDR3 in DNA: TGTGCCAGCAGTACCGGCACTAGACAGGGCGGCCGGGGGGAGCTGTTTTTT.